This T cell receptor beta chain was found in a study of post-analysis software for immune sequencing data (dated by TCRdb to about 2015). A note on the overall study: Recorded disease courses included relapsing-remitting, secondary progressive and progressive-relapsing multiple sclerosis, with some patients lacking subtype annotation. The patient repertoires were compared against around eleven previously published healthy control repertoires obtained from donors aged about 6 to 25 years. A subset of samples was prepared in parallel using single-end sample barcoding, then pooled and co-amplified after Illumina adapter ligation. On the study overall, not on this receptor specifically: Significantly higher frequencies in patients than in controls were found for five or six TRBV segments, including TRBV5-6, TRBV5-1 and TRBV20-1. Strong co-clustering of samples prepared in the same batch was shown by direct clustering with F measure, prompting a batch-effect correction. Multiple sclerosis patients had significantly lower normalized Chao1 diversity than controls, a result that suggests substantial peripheral T-cell clonal expansion. The multiple sclerosis patient group was slightly younger than the control group.

Inclusive of the bounding cysteine and phenylalanine, the CDR3 is 15 residues long. CDR3 DNA is the only sequence kept; it has 45 bases, read in frame from the first base. CDR1 is given as LGHDT and CDR2 as YNNKEL, both from the germline V gene (reference sequence). In the case of this clonotype: What antigen it recognizes has not been identified. The junction departs from germline at one end; a sequencing error may be responsible.

The library came from PCR. Sequenced on an Illumina HiSeq 2500. To reduce PCR and sequencing biases, unique molecular identifiers were incorporated into the TCR beta cDNA libraries. About 500,000 cDNA molecules were obtained for every 1 to 10 million input T cells, so each molecule roughly corresponded to one T cell. The patient libraries were prepared and sequenced using the same protocol as the earlier healthy control dataset. Samples belonging to the same batch were prepared together, multiplexed and sequenced on a shared HiSeq lane. The authors' pipeline ran thus. Raw barcoded reads were processed with MIGEC, discarding single-read molecular identifier groups before consensus assembly and CDR3 extraction. Clonotype tables were post-analysed with VDJtools, normalizing diversity by down-sampling all datasets to the smallest sample size. To correct batch-related cross-sample contamination, repertoire overlap clustering matched CDR3 amino acid sequences but not nucleotide sequences. TCRdb handled the public reads itself, with Q25 trimming in fastp and clone calling in MiXCR, and kept productive beta chains. CDR3 protein sequences are deduplicated, and each keeps its most common genes and DNA. In this record, the V and J calls reflect TCRdb's handling and not the investigators' own analysis. The table for this sample lists some 690,000 distinct CDR3 sequences; less than 35% of them were counted only once. 0.56% of the sample lies in the top ten.

To demonstrate the VDJtools post-analysis software, TCR beta repertoires were profiled from the peripheral blood of about 13 young patients with multiple sclerosis. The multiple sclerosis patients were children and adolescents between roughly 6 and 15 years of age. The receptor comes from a girl aged 10-17 years with multiple sclerosis. The source material was blood. The sequence is built from TRBV3-1 and TRBJ2-4; the D segment might be TRBD1 or TRBD2, since each matches 5 bases. The J call is in doubt because the DNA end fits TRBJ2-7 better. This receptor has the CDR3 CAGSPRDGARGEQYF. The sequence in DNA is TGTGCCGGCAGCCCTCGGGACGGGGCGCGTGGCGAGCAGTACTTC.